This T cell receptor (beta chain) was found in a study of OX40 agonist ivuxolimab in advanced cancers. Germline V gives CDR1 MDHEN, CDR2 SYDVKM. The CDR3 totals 19 residues. V shed 5 bases and J 4 bases; nucleotides not matched to a gene: 19. The protocol was immunoSEQ multiplex PCR, while the TCRdb copy is restricted to in-frame clones and leaves out a portion. Of around 140,000 clones listed, just over 90% are singletons. The clonotype comes from an adult with an advanced solid tumor such as melanoma, head and neck, liver or kidney cancer. Sequencing was performed on CD4+ or CD8+ T cells sorted from blood, taken in a trial of the OX40 agonist ivuxolimab. This rearrangement joins TRBV28 to TRBJ1-2, with 10 bases lining up with TRBD1. CDR3 nucleotides: TGTGCCAGCAGTCCACTAACCGGGGGACAGGGGAAGCTATTCTATGGCTACACCTTC. Protein product: CASSPLTGGQGKLFYGYTF.